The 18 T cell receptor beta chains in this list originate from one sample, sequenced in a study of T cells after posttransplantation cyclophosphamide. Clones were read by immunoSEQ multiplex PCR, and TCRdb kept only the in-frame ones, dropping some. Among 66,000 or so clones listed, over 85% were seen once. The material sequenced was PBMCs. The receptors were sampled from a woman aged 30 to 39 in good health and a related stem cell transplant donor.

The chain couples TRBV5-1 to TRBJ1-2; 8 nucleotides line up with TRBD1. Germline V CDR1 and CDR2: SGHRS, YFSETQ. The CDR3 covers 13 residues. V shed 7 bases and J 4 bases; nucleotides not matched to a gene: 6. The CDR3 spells CASGGQGPYGYTF. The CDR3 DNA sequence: TGCGCCAGCGGAGGACAGGGACCCTATGGCTACACCTTC.

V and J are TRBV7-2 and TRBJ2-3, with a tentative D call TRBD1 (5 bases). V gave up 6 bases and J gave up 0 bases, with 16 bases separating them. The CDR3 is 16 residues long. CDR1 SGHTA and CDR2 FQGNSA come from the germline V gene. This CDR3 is CASRGLVTASTDTQYF. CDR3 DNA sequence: TGTGCCAGCAGGGGGCTGGTAACTGCTAGCACAGATACGCAGTATTTT.

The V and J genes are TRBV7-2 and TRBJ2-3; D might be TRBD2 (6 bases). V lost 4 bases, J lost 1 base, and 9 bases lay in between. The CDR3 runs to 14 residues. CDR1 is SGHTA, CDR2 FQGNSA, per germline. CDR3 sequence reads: CASSSGGRTDTQYF. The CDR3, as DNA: TGTGCCAGCAGCTCCGGGGGACGCACAGATACGCAGTATTTT.

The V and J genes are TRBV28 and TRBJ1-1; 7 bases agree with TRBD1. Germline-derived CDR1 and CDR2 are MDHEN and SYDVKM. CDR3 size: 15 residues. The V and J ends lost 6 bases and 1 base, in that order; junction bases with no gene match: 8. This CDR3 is CASSQTTGTNTEAFF. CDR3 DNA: TGTGCCAGCAGCCAAACGACAGGGACGAACACTGAAGCTTTCTTT. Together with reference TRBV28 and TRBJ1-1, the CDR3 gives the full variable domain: DVKVTQSSRYLVKRTGEKVFLECVQDMDHENMFWYRQDPGLGLRLIYFSYDVKMKEKGDIPEGYSVSREKKERFSLILESASTNQTSMYLCASSQTTGTNTEAFFGQGTRLTVV.

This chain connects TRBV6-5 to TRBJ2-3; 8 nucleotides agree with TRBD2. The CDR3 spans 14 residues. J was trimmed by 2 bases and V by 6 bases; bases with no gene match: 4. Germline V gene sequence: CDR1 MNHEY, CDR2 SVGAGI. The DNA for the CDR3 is TGTGCCAGCAGACTAGCGGCCCTCACAGATACGCAGTATTTT. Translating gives CASRLAALTDTQYF.

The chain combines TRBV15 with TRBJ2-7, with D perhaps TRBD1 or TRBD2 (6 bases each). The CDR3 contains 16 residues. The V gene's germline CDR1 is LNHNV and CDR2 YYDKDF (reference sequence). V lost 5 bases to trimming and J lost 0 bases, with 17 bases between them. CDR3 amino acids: CATSQRGGRSSYEQYF. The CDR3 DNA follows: TGTGCCACCAGCCAGAGAGGGGGGCGCAGCTCCTACGAGCAGTACTTC.

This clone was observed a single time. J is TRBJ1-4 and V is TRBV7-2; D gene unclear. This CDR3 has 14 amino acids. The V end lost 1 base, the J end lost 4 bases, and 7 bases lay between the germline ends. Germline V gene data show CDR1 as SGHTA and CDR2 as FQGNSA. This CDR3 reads CASSLGWNNEKLFF. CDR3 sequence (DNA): TGTGCCAGCAGCTTAGGCTGGAATAATGAAAAACTGTTTTTT.

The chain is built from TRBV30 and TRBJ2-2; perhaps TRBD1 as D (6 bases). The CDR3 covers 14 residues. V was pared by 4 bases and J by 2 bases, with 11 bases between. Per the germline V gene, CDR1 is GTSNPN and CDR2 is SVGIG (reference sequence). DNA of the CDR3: TGTGCCTGGAATTCAGGGGCCAACACCGGGGAGCTGTTTTTT. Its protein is CAWNSGANTGELFF. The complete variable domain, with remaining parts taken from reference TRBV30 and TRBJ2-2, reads SQTIHQWPATLVQPVGSPLSLECTVEGTSNPNLYWYRQAAGRGLQLLFYSVGIGQISSEVPQNLSASRPQDRQFILSSKKLLLSDSGFYLCAWNSGANTGELFFGEGSRLTVL.

The CDR3 spells CASSLDRWGEETQYF. The CDR3 region has the DNA TGTGCCAGCAGCTTAGATCGATGGGGGGAAGAGACCCAGTACTTC. This chain connects TRBV11-2 to TRBJ2-5, with D perhaps TRBD2 (6 bases). V lost 0 bases and J lost 3, with 11 bases in between. The CDR3 extends over 15 amino acids. Germline CDR1 reads SGHAT; CDR2 reads FQNNGV.

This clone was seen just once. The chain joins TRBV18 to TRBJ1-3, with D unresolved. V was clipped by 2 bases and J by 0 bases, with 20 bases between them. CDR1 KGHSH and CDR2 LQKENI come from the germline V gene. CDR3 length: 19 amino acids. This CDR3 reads CASSPTIPNRSDSGNTIYF. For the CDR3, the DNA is TGTGCCAGCTCACCAACAATCCCAAATCGGAGTGACTCTGGAAACACCATATATTTT.

CDR3 DNA: TGTGCCACCAGCTCCCCAGGGGGGAATGAAAAACTGTTTTTT. Its protein product is CATSSPGGNEKLFF. The chain uses TRBV15 and TRBJ1-4, with 7 nucleotides matching TRBD1. Germline V gene lookup returns CDR1 LNHNV and CDR2 YYDKDF (reference sequence). CDR3 length equals 14 residues. The trim removed 5 bases at V and 5 bases at J, leaving 5 bases unmatched.

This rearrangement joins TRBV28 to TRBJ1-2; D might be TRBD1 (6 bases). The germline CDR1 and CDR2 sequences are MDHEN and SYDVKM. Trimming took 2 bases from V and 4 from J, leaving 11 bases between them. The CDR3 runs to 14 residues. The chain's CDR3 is CASSLGQGSYGYTF. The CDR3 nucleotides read TGTGCCAGCAGTTTAGGGCAGGGGAGCTATGGCTACACCTTC.

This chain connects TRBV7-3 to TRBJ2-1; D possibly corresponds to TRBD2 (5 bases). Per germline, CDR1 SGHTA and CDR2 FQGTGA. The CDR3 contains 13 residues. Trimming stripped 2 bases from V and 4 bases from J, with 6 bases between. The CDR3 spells CASSLGLYNEQFF. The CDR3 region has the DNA TGTGCCAGCAGCTTAGGACTTTACAATGAGCAGTTCTTC.

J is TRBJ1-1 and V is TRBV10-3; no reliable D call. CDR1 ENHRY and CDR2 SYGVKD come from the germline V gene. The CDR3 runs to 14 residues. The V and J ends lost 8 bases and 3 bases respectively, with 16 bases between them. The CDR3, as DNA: TGTGCCATCGTAAGGAGTGGGGTTTACACTGAAGCTTTCTTT. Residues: CAIVRSGVYTEAFF.

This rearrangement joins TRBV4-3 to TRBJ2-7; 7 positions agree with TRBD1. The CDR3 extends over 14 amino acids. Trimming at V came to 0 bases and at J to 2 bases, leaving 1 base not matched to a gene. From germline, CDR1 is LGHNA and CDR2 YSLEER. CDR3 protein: CASSQDTGAYEQYF. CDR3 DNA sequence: TGCGCCAGCAGCCAAGATACAGGGGCCTACGAGCAGTACTTC.

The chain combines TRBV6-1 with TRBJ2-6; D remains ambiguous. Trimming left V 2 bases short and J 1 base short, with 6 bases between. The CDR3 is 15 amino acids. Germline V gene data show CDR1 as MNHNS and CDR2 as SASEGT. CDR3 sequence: CASSESMSGANVLTF. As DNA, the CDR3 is TGTGCCAGCAGTGAATCGATGTCTGGGGCCAACGTCCTGACTTTC.

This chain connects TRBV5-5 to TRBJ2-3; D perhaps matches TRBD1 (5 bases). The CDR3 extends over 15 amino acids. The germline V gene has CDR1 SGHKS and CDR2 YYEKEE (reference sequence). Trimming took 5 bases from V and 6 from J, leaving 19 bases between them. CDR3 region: CASSLGRGFIDTQYF. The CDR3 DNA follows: TGTGCCAGCAGTTTAGGAAGGGGATTTATCGATACGCAGTATTTT.

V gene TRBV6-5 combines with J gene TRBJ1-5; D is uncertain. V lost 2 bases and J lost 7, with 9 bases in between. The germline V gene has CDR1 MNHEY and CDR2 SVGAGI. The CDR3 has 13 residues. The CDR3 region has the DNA TGTGCCAGCAGTTACACACACGACCAGCCCCAGCATTTT. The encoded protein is CASSYTHDQPQHF.